The clone carrying this T cell receptor (beta chain) appeared a few times. With iRepertoire HTBI primers and Arm-PCR of CDR3 regions, TCR beta libraries were built. TCRdb re-analysed the multiplex PCR reads in MiXCR, keeping a single row per CDR3 protein. The data hold about 620,000 distinct CDR3 sequences, with roughly 16% observed a single time. The time point was: newly diagnosed GD, antithyroid drugs for less than 3 months. Generation of the TCR library employed RNA extracted from PBMCs. Patients came through an endocrinology department, and that department was in Xi'an, China. The data originate from a study of regulatory T cells in long-lasting Graves disease. The V and J ends lost 7 bases and 6 bases, in that order; junction bases with no gene match: 10. Germline CDR1 SGHTA, CDR2 FQGTGA. The CDR3 length is 15 residues. These sequences were also reported in another study, on T cells in Graves' hyperthyroidism and ophthalmopathy. That source adds: A first-round RT-PCR of the TCR CDR3 used the HTBI primer set.

The V call is TRBV7-3, the J call TRBJ2-2; 8 nucleotides agree with TRBD2. The clonotype comes from a woman aged 25-40 years with Graves disease. The specimen comprised peripheral blood mononuclear cells (PBMCs), sampled at new diagnosis, from a patient treated with antithyroid drugs. CDR3 sequence: CASNPGLGGPGELFF. CDR3 DNA sequence: TGTGCCAGCAACCCGGGACTAGGGGGTCCCGGGGAGCTGTTTTTT.